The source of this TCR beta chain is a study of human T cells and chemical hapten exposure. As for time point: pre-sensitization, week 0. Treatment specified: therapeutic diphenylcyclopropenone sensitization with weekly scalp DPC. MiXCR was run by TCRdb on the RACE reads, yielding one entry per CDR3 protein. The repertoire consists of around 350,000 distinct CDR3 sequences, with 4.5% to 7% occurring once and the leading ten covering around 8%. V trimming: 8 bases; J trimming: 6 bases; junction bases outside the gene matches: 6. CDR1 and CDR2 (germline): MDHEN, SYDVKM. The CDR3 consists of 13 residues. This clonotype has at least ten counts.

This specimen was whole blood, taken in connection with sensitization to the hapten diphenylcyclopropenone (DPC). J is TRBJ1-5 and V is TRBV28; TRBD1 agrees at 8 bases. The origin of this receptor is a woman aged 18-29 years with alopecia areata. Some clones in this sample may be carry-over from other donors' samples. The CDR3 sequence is CASHQGAAQPQHF. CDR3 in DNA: TGTGCCAGCCATCAGGGGGCTGCTCAGCCCCAGCATTTT.